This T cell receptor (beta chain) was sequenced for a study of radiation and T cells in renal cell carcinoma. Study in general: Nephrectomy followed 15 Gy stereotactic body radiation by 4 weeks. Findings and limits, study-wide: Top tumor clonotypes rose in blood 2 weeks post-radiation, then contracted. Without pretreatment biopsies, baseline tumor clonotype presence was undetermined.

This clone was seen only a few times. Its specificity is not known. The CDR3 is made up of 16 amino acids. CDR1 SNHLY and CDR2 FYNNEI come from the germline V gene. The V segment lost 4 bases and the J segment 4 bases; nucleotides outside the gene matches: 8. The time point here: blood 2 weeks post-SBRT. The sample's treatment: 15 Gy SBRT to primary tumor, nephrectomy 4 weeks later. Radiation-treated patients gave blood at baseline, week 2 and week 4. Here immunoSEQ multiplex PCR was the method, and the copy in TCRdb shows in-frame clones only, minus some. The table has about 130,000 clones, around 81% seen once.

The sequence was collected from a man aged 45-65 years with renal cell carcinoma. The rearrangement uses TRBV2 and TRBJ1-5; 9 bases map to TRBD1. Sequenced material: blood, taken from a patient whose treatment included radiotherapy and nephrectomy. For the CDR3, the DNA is TGTGCCAGCAGTGGCCCCGGGACAGGGACGAATCAGCCCCAGCATTTT. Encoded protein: CASSGPGTGTNQPQHF.